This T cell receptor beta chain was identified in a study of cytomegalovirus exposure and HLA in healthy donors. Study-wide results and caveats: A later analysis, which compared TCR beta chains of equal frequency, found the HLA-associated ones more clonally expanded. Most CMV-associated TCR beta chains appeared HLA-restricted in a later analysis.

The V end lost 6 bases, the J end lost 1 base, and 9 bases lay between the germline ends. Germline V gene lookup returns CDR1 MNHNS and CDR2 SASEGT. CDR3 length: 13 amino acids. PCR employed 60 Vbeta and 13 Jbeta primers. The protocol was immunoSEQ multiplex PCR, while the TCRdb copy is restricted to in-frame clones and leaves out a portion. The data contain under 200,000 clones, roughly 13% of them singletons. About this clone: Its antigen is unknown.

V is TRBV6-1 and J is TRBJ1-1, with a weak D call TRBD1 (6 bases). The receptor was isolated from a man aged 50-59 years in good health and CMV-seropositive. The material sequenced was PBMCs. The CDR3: CASRGTRNTEAFF. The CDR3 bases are TGTGCCAGCAGGGGGACAAGGAACACTGAAGCTTTCTTT.